This T cell receptor beta chain was recovered during a study of CD4 T cells in relation to SARS-CoV-2 and coronaviruses. Study details: ViraFEST: roughly 10-day antigen culture of PBMCs, then TCR beta CDR3 sequencing. No peptide or an HIV-1 Nef peptide pool served as negative control. Study conclusions and caveats: In roughly 60% of donors, memory CD4+ clonotypes crossrecognized SARS-CoV-2 and at least one common cold coronavirus spike.

The data were produced by immunoSEQ multiplex PCR, yet TCRdb's version contains in-frame clones alone and is incomplete. This repertoire shows over 20,000 clones, over 70% found once; its top ten account for over 10%. Germline lookup yields CDR1 MNHNY and CDR2 SVGAGI (reference sequence). The CDR3 sequence is 15 residues long. Trimming pared 6 bases from V and 1 base from J, leaving 15 bases between. For this clone: Its antigen remains unidentified.

The unexposed donors gave CD4+ T cells in 2011-2018, prior to COVID-19. The cells were cultured for under twelve days before CD4+ T cells were isolated. Unexposed-donor CD4+ T cells were probed with SARS-CoV-2 S/N and four cold-coronavirus spikes, cells permitting. The receptor was derived from a human donor in good health. Material for sequencing was CD4+ T cells from PBMCs, cultured in vitro. This chain connects TRBV6-6 to TRBJ2-5; D is perhaps TRBD2 (6 bases). CDR3 bases: TGTGCCAGCAGCAATAGCGGAGGAGTCCAAGAGACCCAGTACTTC. It codes for CASSNSGGVQETQYF.